The clone carrying this T cell receptor beta chain was picked up a small number of times. The antigen is not known. These data belong to a study of T cell repertoires in cytomegalovirus infection. In the study overall: Indications came from public TCR beta signatures; they pointed to CMV infection and to a matching HLA type.

TCRdb recomputed calls from the reads with MiXCR, one row per CDR3 protein. The data contain a few hundred thousand distinct CDR3 sequences, 8% to 10% of them singletons. The CDR3 has 18 amino acids. Looked up from germline, CDR1 is LGHNA and CDR2 is YSLEER. J gave up 8 bases and V 1 base, and 18 bases lay outside the gene matches. Study-level findings and limits: Using cumulative public TCR beta family frequency, the authors identified those who carried CMV together with the relevant HLA. CMV-specific HLA-C-restricted TCR beta clonotypes dominated the ex vivo response.

The chain recombines TRBV4-3 with TRBJ1-2; TRBD1 matches 8 bases. Source material: PBMCs. This TCR was sampled from a human donor in good health (CMV status not recorded). Some clones in this sample may be carry-over from other donors' samples. CDR3 residues: CASSQATTSERQGSGYTF. CDR3 sequence (DNA): TGCGCCAGCAGCCAAGCTACTACGAGCGAGCGACAGGGGTCGGGCTACACCTTC.